Detailed here is one TCR beta chain. Its antigen is unidentified. TCRdb's copy holds only in-frame clones and misses some; the assay was immunoSEQ multiplex PCR. Among about 240,000 clones listed, roughly four fifths were seen once. This entry comes from a study of Tregs in tolerant kidney transplant recipients. General study results and limits: The most relevant donor-specific Treg TCRbeta repertoire apparently came from expansion with activated donor B cells. No direct test of biological reproducibility was done here. Findings come from small patient numbers and require larger validation.

Unstimulated Tregs (CD4+CD25+CD127-) and CD4+CD25- non-Tregs were sorted from PBMCs. The sequence was collected from a human donor in good health. The sample was CD4+ T cells from blood.

The CDR3 here is CASSSDPRNTIYF. The CDR3 bases are TGTGCCAGCAGTTCGGACCCCAGAAACACCATATATTTT. V usage is TRBV2 and J usage is TRBJ1-3, with D uncertain. The ends were cut back, 5 bases at V and 5 bases at J, with 10 bases in the middle. CDR3 length equals 13 residues. Germline lookup yields CDR1 SNHLY and CDR2 FYNNEI.